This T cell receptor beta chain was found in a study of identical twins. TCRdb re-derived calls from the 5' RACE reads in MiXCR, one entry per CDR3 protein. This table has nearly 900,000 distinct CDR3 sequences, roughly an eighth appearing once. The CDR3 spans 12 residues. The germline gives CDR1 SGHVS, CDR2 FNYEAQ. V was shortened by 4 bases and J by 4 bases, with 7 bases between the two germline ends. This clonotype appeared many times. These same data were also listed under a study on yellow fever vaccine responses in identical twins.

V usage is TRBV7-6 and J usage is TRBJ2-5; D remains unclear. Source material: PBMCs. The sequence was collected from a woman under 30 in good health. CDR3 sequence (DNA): TGTGCCAGCAGCTCGATCGGAGAGACCCAGTACTTC. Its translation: CASSSIGETQYF.